This T cell receptor (beta chain) is drawn from a study of T-cell memory formation after mild COVID-19. The wider study: Clustering of TCRs was largely donor specific.

The trim removed 3 bases at V and 4 bases at J, leaving 8 bases unmatched. The germline V gene has CDR1 SGHKS and CDR2 YYEKEE (reference sequence). The CDR3 runs to 16 residues. Sample barcodes and UMIs were carried by the TCR alpha and TCR beta cDNA libraries that 5'RACE generated with constant-segment primers. Via MiXCR, TCRdb re-called the 5' RACE reads, giving one row per CDR3 protein. The sample has a few hundred thousand distinct CDR3 sequences; about 23% are singletons. The sequence came from an adult woman who had mild COVID-19 (a few samples of this study predate the infection). Cell type and time point are not known. The V gene is TRBV5-5, the J gene TRBJ1-1; 11 bases are shared with TRBD1. The sequenced sample was PBMCs or a T cell subset sorted from them (not recorded which). The CDR3 loop is CASSSVIGTGGTEAFF. The CDR3 DNA is TGTGCCAGCAGCTCTGTGATCGGGACAGGGGGCACTGAAGCTTTCTTT.